A single sample is the source of the 15 T cell receptor beta chains below, sequenced in a study of PD-1 blockade in classical Hodgkin lymphoma. Every one of the patients relapsed after autologous stem cell transplantation (brentuximab vedotin exposure was variable). Some clones are missing from TCRdb's copy, which holds only in-frame ones; the method was immunoSEQ multiplex PCR. Of approximately 50,000 clones in the sample, around 90% were seen once. Sequenced here: peripheral blood mononuclear cells (PBMCs), sampled before the second cycle of nivolumab. The receptors were gathered from a human donor with classical Hodgkin lymphoma.

V usage is TRBV7-9 and J usage is TRBJ1-6; weak D call: TRBD1 (5 bases). The CDR3 extends over 16 amino acids. With 4 bases removed from V and 6 bases from J, the gap between germline ends came to 16 bases. CDR1 and CDR2 (germline): SEHNR, FQNEAQ (reference sequence). The CDR3 spells CASSSSGARGNSPLHF. CDR3 coding DNA: TGTGCCAGCAGCTCTTCCGGGGCCCGGGGTAATTCACCCCTCCACTTT.

J is TRBJ2-7 and V is TRBV7-9, with 7 bases that match TRBD2. V lost 8 bases to trimming and J lost 2 bases; unmatched junction nucleotides: 15. Germline loops: CDR1 SEHNR, CDR2 FQNEAQ (reference sequence). There are 16 residues in the CDR3. CDR3 nucleotide sequence: TGTGCCAGCCGACATTGGGGTTCTAGCGGAGCCTACGAGCAGTACTTC. This sequence encodes CASRHWGSSGAYEQYF.

This clone occurred a few times. The CDR3 bases are TGTGCCAGCAGTTCCGTGACAGGCGGCTGGCCCCAGCATTTT. It is translated as CASSSVTGGWPQHF. V usage is TRBV6-5 and J usage is TRBJ1-5; a weak D match, TRBD1 (6 bases). This CDR3 spans 14 amino acids. Germline V gives CDR1 MNHEY, CDR2 SVGAGI. The V end lost 4 bases, the J end lost 9 bases, and 16 bases lay between the germline ends.

The chain recombines TRBV28 with TRBJ1-3; D is perhaps TRBD1 (6 bases). This CDR3 comprises 15 residues. Germline-derived CDR1 and CDR2 are MDHEN and SYDVKM. V lost 6 bases, J lost 2 bases, and 14 bases lay in between. The CDR3 loop is CASSPGGAPGNTIYF. DNA for the CDR3: TGTGCCAGCAGCCCCGGGGGGGCCCCTGGAAACACCATATATTTT.

V and J are TRBV25-1 and TRBJ1-6; TRBD1 matches at 10 bases. The germline CDR1 and CDR2 sequences are MGHDK and SYGVNS. There are 15 residues in the CDR3. Trimming cost V 4 bases and J 8 bases; bases outside gene matches: 5. The CDR3 sequence: CASSVKDRGDSPLHF. DNA of the CDR3: TGTGCCAGCAGTGTAAAGGACAGGGGGGATTCACCCCTCCACTTT.

The CDR3 spells CASSLAQGAREKLFF. DNA of the CDR3: TGTGCCAGCAGCTTAGCTCAGGGGGCCCGGGAAAAACTGTTTTTT. This rearrangement joins TRBV7-9 to TRBJ1-4; 8 positions agree with TRBD1. The ends lost 0 bases at V and 8 bases at J; junction bases unmatched: 5. This CDR3 spans 15 amino acids. Germline lookup yields CDR1 SEHNR and CDR2 FQNEAQ (reference sequence).

In DNA, the CDR3 is TGTGCCAGCAGCTTAGATTTCGGAAATTCGAAAGCTTTCTTT. It codes for CASSLDFGNSKAFF. This sequence joins TRBV11-2 and TRBJ1-1; D is unresolved. Germline loops: CDR1 SGHAT, CDR2 FQNNGV. V lost 0 bases, J lost 9 bases, and 14 bases lay in between. This CDR3 is built from 14 residues.

This chain connects TRBV28 to TRBJ2-1, with 8 bases fitting TRBD2. Germline values: CDR1 MDHEN, CDR2 SYDVKM. V trimming: 5 bases; J trimming: 6 bases; junction bases outside the gene matches: 12. The CDR3 contains 16 residues. In DNA form, the CDR3 reads TGTGCCAGCAGTGACGCGCCAACGGGGGGGCGCAATGAGCAGTTCTTC. Translated: CASSDAPTGGRNEQFF.

This clone turned up a few times. V and J are TRBV5-1 and TRBJ1-1; D is undetermined. Trimming removed 0 bases at V and 0 bases at J, with 3 bases between. CDR1 SGHRS and CDR2 YFSETQ come from the germline V gene. This CDR3 spans 13 amino acids. CDR3 nucleotide sequence: TGCGCCAGCAGCTTGGTCCTGAACACTGAAGCTTTCTTT. Translation gives CASSLVLNTEAFF.

This chain links TRBV5-1 with TRBJ2-1, with D perhaps TRBD2 (5 bases). Germline values: CDR1 SGHRS, CDR2 YFSETQ. The CDR3 has 13 residues. V lost 7 bases and J lost 3, with 11 bases in between. CDR3 sequence: CASARGNYNEQFF. The CDR3 DNA reads as TGCGCCAGCGCCCGGGGAAACTACAATGAGCAGTTCTTC. The full variable domain, rest sourced from reference TRBV5-1 and TRBJ2-1, is KAGVTQTPRYLIKTRGQQVTLSCSPISGHRSVSWYQQTPGQGLQFLFEYFSETQRNKGNFPGRFSGRQFSNSRSEMNVSTLELGDSALYLCASARGNYNEQFFGPGTRLTVL.

This sequence joins TRBV5-1 and TRBJ2-2, with D unclear. Germline V gives CDR1 SGHRS, CDR2 YFSETQ. The CDR3 covers 15 residues. Trimming pared 0 bases from V and 6 bases from J, leaving 12 bases between. The CDR3 region has the DNA TGCGCCAGCAGCTTGGTTGTGGGTTCGGCCGGGGAGCTGTTTTTT. It translates to CASSLVVGSAGELFF.

The CDR3 DNA is TGTGCCAGTGGGGGCCCTGGAAACACCATATATTTT. This gives the protein CASGGPGNTIYF. The chain is built from TRBV6-6 and TRBJ1-3; tentative D call: TRBD1 (6 bases). This CDR3 has 12 residues. Germline V gene lookup returns CDR1 MNHNY and CDR2 SVGAGI (reference sequence). Between the trimmed V and J ends, which lost 9 bases and 2 bases, there was a span of 8 bases.

V gene TRBV28 combines with J gene TRBJ2-7; 11 bases agree with TRBD1. This CDR3 contains 14 residues. J gave up 7 bases and V 2 bases, and 4 bases lay outside the gene matches. CDR1 is MDHEN and CDR2 is SYDVKM in the germline V gene. The chain's CDR3 is CASSLIGTGGEQYF. In DNA form, the CDR3 reads TGTGCCAGCAGTTTAATCGGGACAGGGGGGGAGCAGTACTTC.

The rearrangement uses TRBV30 and TRBJ2-7, with 7 bases that match TRBD1. V was clipped by 3 bases and J by 6 bases; unmatched bases: 8. The CDR3 covers 13 residues. The germline CDR1 and CDR2 sequences are GTSNPN and SVGIG (reference sequence). CDR3 DNA sequence: TGTGCCTGGAGCCGGGGACAGTATGGCGAGCAGTACTTC. It specifies CAWSRGQYGEQYF.

The rearrangement links TRBV15 to TRBJ2-3; D gene unclear. V was trimmed by 4 bases and J by 6 bases, leaving 8 bases between them. The CDR3 loop spans 12 amino acids. Germline CDR1 LNHNV, CDR2 YYDKDF (reference sequence). The CDR3 sequence: CATSKLGDTQYF. As DNA, the CDR3 is TGTGCCACCAGCAAATTAGGGGATACGCAGTATTTT. The variable domain in full, with the rest retrieved from reference TRBV15 and TRBJ2-3, is DAMVIQNPRYQVTQFGKPVTLSCSQTLNHNVMYWYQQKSSQAPKLLFHYYDKDFNNEADTPDNFQSRRPNTSFCFLDIRSPGLGDTAMYLCATSKLGDTQYFGPGTRLTVL.